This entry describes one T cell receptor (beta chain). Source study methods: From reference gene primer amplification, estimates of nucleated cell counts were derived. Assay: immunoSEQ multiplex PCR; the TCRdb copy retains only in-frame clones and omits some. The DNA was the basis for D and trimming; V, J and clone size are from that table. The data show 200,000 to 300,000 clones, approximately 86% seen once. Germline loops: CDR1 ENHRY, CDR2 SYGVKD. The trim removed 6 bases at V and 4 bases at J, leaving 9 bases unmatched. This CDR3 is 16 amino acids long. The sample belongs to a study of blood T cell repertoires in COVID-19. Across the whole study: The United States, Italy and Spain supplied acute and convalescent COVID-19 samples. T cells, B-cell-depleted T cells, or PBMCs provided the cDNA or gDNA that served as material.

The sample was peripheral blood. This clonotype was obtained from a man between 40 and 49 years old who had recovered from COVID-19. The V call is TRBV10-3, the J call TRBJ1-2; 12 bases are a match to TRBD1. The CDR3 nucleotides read TGTGCCATCAGGGCCCCGGGACAGGGGGCGGGCTATGGCTACACCTTC. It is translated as CAIRAPGQGAGYGYTF.